These T cell receptor beta chains were read from a single sample in a study of beta chain features in type 1 diabetes. Data came from immunoSEQ multiplex PCR; TCRdb stores just in-frame clones and leaves some out. In the table there are a few hundred thousand clones, around 9.6% of which are singletons. The specimen sequenced was central memory CD4+ T cells from blood. Receptor source: a man aged 25 to 45 with type 1 diabetes. Each CDR3 is given with its conserved first and last residue. The D gene is left open where the match is weak. Clone size is not always given. Where it is, it says once, few, many or a class for expanded clones.

d_gene,v_gene,abundance,j_gene,CDR3nt,CDR3aa
NA,TRBV10-3,NA,TRBJ2-5,TGTGCCAGCAGTGGACAGCCACAAGAGACCCAGTACTTC,CASSGQPQETQYF
NA,TRBV28,few,TRBJ2-3,TGTGCCAGCGGTGGGGCCTCTTGGACAGATACGCAGTATTTT,CASGGASWTDTQYF
TRBD2,TRBV28,few,TRBJ2-7,TGTGCCAGCTCCCTGGGGGGGGGATACGAGCAGTACTTC,CASSLGGGYEQYF
NA,TRBV18,NA,TRBJ2-5,TGTGCCAGCTCACAGGCCGAGCAATCGACCGTTAAGTACTTC,CASSQAEQSTVKYF
NA,TRBV30,few,TRBJ1-3,TGTGCCTGGACACAGGGTTCTGGAAACACCATATATTTT,CAWTQGSGNTIYF
TRBD1,TRBV7-9,few,TRBJ1-4,TGTGCCAGCAGCCAGGGACAGGGGGCGGAAAAACTGTTTTTT,CASSQGQGAEKLFF
NA,TRBV5-4,NA,TRBJ1-2,TGTGCCAGCAGCCAAGATCGGGCGGGGATGGATATCTATGGCTACACCTTC,CASSQDRAGMDIYGYTF
NA,TRBV7-9,few,TRBJ2-3,TGTGCCAGCAGCCCTTTGGCAGATACGCAGTATTTT,CASSPLADTQYF
NA,TRBV27,NA,TRBJ2-7,TGTGCCAGCAGGAATACGGGTTACGACTACGAGCAGTACTTC,CASRNTGYDYEQYF
NA,TRBV7-2,NA,TRBJ2-5,TGTGCCAGCAGCTTAGCAGGGAAAGGGAGTGAGACCCAGTACTTC,CASSLAGKGSETQYF
NA,TRBV7-3,few,TRBJ2-1,TGTGCCAGCAGCTTAGGACTGAACAATGAGCAGTTCTTC,CASSLGLNNEQFF
NA,TRBV6-6,few,TRBJ1-5,TGTGCCAGCAGTTCGTATCGTGATCAGCCCCAGCATTTT,CASSSYRDQPQHF
TRBD2,TRBV9,NA,TRBJ2-3,TGTGCCAGCACCCCCCGAGGACTAGCGGGAGGGGCGCAGTATTTT,CASTPRGLAGGAQYF
NA,TRBV2,few,TRBJ1-2,TGTGCCAGCAGTGAAAACCGGCAGGGGAGCTATGGCTACACCTTC,CASSENRQGSYGYTF
NA,TRBV10-3,NA,TRBJ2-7,TGTGCCATCAGTGAGTCTGCTAGTCTCGGCGAGCAGTACTTC,CAISESASLGEQYF
TRBD1,TRBV7-2,few,TRBJ1-1,TGTGCCAGCAGCGACCGGGACAGAGCTGAAGCTTTCTTT,CASSDRDRAEAFF
NA,TRBV10-3,NA,TRBJ2-1,TGTGCCACCCGAGGAAACGGGGTCAATGAGCAGTTCTTC,CATRGNGVNEQFF
TRBD1,TRBV28,few,TRBJ1-2,TGTGCCTCCACTATGGACAGGGATCATGGCTACACCTTC,CASTMDRDHGYTF
NA,TRBV28,few,TRBJ2-1,TGTGCCAGCAGTTTTGTACGTGAGCAGTTCTTC,CASSFVREQFF
NA,TRBV19,NA,TRBJ2-2,TGTGCCAGTAGTTCAATAGGGCGGAACACCGGGGAGCTGTTTTTT,CASSSIGRNTGELFF
NA,TRBV5-5,many,TRBJ2-2,TGTGCCAGCAGCTCCGGGGCAGGGCAAGCGAACACCGGGGAGCTGTTTTTT,CASSSGAGQANTGELFF
NA,TRBV5-6,NA,TRBJ2-7,TGTGCCAGCAGCTTGTCGCCTAGCTCCTACGAGCAGTACTTC,CASSLSPSSYEQYF
TRBD1,TRBV7-9,few,TRBJ2-7,TGTGCCAGCAGCTCCCCTGGGCAGGGGGCGGCCTACGAGCAGTACTTC,CASSSPGQGAAYEQYF
TRBD1,TRBV10-3,few,TRBJ2-5,TGTGCCATCAGTAGACCGACAGGGGTACGAGGGCAAGAGACCCAGTACTTC,CAISRPTGVRGQETQYF
NA,TRBV27,NA,TRBJ1-5,TGTGCCAGCAGTTTATACCAGGGCCTGTCCCAGCATTTT,CASSLYQGLSQHF
TRBD2,TRBV28,few,TRBJ2-3,TGTGCCAGCAGTACCTCGGCGGGGGCAGATACGCAGTATTTT,CASSTSAGADTQYF
NA,TRBV18,NA,TRBJ1-2,TGTGCCAGCTCACCATCCACGGTTCCCTCCTATGGCTACATCTTC,CASSPSTVPSYGYIF
TRBD2,TRBV30,few,TRBJ2-4,TGTGCCTGGAGTACGGGAGGATCCAAAAACATTCAGTACTTC,CAWSTGGSKNIQYF
TRBD1,TRBV6-5,NA,TRBJ2-7,TGTGCCAGCAGTCCGGACAGGGCGTCCTACGAGCAGTACTTC,CASSPDRASYEQYF